The T cell receptor beta chain under discussion was sequenced for a study of T-cell reconstitution after alpha-beta-depleted transplantation in children. Study results and caveats: One year after transplant, T-cell counts and diversity came mostly from newly produced T cells. Several patients had high TCRbeta diversity at day 60; it came from surviving recipient T cells and thymic progenitors. In patients about two months after transplant, alpha-beta T cells reportedly arose from several hundred expanded graft clones.

Preparing the TCRbeta library involved the use of unique molecular identifiers. MiXCR, applied by TCRdb to the PCR reads, yields one record per CDR3 protein. Among around 700,000 distinct CDR3 sequences listed, around 12% were seen once. This clonotype was counted ten times or more. Its antigen remains unidentified. This CDR3 contains 15 residues. V was pared by 1 base and J by 0 bases, with 10 bases between. The germline CDR1 and CDR2 sequences are SGHRS and YFSETQ. The TCR comes from a girl aged 2 to 10 with congenital amegakaryocytic thrombocytopenia, due to receive a stem cell transplant. The chain uses TRBV5-1 and TRBJ1-1; D call uncertain. Source: PBMCs, taken before TCRalphabeta/CD19-depleted stem cell transplant. The chain's CDR3 is CASSLFGELNTEAFF. In nucleotides, the CDR3 is TGCGCCAGCAGCTTGTTTGGGGAATTGAACACTGAAGCTTTCTTT.